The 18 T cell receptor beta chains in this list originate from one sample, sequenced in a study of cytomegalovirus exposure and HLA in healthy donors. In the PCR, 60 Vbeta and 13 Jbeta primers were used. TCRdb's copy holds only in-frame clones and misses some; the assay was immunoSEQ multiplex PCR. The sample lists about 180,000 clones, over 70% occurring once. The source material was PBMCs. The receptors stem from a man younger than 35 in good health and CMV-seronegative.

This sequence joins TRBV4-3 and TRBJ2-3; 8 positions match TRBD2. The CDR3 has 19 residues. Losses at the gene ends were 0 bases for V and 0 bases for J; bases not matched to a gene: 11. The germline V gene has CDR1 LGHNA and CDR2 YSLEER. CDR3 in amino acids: CASSQDSLAGPSSTDTQYF. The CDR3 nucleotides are TGCGCCAGCAGCCAAGATTCCCTAGCGGGCCCCTCTAGCACAGATACGCAGTATTTT.

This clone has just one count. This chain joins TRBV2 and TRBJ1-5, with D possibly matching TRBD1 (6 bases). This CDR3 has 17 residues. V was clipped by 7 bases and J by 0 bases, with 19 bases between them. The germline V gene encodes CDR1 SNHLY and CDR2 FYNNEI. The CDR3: CASNLQGLLYSNQPQHF. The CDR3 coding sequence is TGTGCCAGCAATTTACAGGGTTTACTTTATAGCAATCAGCCCCAGCATTTT.

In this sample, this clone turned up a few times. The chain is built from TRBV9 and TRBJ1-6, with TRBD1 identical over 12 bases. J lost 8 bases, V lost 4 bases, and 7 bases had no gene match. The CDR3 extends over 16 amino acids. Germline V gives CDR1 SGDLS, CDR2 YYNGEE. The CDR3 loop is CASSPRDRGRDSPLHF. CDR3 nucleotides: TGTGCCAGCAGCCCCCGGGACAGGGGGCGAGATTCACCCCTCCACTTT.

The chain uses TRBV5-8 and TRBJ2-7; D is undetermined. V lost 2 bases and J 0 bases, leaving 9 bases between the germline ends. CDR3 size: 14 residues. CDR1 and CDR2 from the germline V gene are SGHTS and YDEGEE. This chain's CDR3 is CASSFRRVSYEQYF. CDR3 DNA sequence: TGTGCCAGCAGCTTCCGGAGAGTCTCCTACGAGCAGTACTTC. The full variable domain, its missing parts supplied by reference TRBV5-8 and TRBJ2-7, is EAGVTQSPTHLIKTRGQQATLRCSPISGHTSVYWYQQALGLGLQFLLWYDEGEERNRGNFPPRFSGRQFPNYSSELNVNALELEDSALYLCASSFRRVSYEQYFGPGTRLTVT.

In DNA, the CDR3 is TGTGCCAGCAGCCCCACTCCTCCGGACAGGGAAAACTATGGCTACACCTTC. Protein product: CASSPTPPDRENYGYTF. The rearrangement uses TRBV13 and TRBJ1-2; 8 bases agree with TRBD1. From germline, CDR1 is PRHDT and CDR2 FYEKMQ (reference sequence). The CDR3 sequence is 17 residues long. Trimming removed 5 bases from V and 2 bases from J; junction bases left unmatched: 13.

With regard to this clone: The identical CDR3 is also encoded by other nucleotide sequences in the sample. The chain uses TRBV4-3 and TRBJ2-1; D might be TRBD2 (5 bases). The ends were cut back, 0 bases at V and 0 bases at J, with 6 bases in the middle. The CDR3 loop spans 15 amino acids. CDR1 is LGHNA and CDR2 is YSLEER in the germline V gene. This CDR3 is CASSQDSGSYNEQFF. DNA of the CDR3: TGCGCCAGCAGCCAAGACAGCGGCTCCTACAATGAGCAGTTCTTC.

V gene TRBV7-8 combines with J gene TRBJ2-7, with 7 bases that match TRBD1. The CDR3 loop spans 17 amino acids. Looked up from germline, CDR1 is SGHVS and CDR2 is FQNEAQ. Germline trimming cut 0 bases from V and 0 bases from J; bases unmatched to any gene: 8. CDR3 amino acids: CASSLAGTGQYSYEQYF. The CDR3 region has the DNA TGTGCCAGCAGCTTAGCCGGGACGGGACAGTACTCCTACGAGCAGTACTTC.

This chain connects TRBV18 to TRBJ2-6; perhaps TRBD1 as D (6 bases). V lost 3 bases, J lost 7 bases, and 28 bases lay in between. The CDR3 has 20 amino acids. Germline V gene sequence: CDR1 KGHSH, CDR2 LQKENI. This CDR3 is CASSPYTFQRDTVRANVLTF. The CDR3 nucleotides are TGTGCCAGCTCACCCTACACCTTCCAAAGGGACACCGTAAGAGCCAACGTCCTGACTTTC.

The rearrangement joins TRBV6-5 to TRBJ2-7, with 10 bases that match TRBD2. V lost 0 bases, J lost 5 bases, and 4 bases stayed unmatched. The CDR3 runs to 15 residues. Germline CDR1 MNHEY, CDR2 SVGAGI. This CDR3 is CASSYSGLASDEQYF. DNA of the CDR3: TGTGCCAGCAGTTACTCGGGACTAGCGTCGGACGAGCAGTACTTC.

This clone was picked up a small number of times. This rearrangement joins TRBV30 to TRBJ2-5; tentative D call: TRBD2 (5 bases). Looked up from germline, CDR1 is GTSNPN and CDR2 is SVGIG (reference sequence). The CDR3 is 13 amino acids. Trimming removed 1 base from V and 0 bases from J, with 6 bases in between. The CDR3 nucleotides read TGTGCCTGGAGTGCGGGGAACCAAGAGACCCAGTACTTC. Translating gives CAWSAGNQETQYF.

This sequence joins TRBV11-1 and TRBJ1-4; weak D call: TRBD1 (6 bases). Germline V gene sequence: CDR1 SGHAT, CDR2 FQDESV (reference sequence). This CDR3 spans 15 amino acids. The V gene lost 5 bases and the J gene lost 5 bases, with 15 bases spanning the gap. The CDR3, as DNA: TGTGCCAGCAGCCCAAACAGGGCCCGAAATGAAAAACTGTTTTTT. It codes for CASSPNRARNEKLFF.

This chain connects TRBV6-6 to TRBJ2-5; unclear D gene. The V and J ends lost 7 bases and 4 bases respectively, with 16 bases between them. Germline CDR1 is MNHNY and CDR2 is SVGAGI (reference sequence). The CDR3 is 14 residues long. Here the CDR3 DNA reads TGTGCCAGCACTCAGTCCGGTAGAGGAGAGACCCAGTACTTC. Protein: CASTQSGRGETQYF.

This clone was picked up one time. The CDR3 is CASSHREELFF. CDR3 nucleotides: TGTGCCAGCAGCCACAGGGAGGAGCTGTTTTTT. The chain links TRBV4-2 to TRBJ2-2; D possibly corresponds to TRBD1 (5 bases). CDR3 size: 11 residues. V was cut by 3 bases and J by 10 bases, with 6 bases left in between. CDR1 is LGHNA and CDR2 is YNFKEQ in the germline V gene.

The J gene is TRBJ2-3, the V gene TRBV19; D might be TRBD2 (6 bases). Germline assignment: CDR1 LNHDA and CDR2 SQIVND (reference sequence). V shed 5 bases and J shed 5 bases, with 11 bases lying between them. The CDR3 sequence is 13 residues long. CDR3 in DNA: TGTGCCAGTAGTTCCCGGGGGATAGATACGCAGTATTTT. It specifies CASSSRGIDTQYF.

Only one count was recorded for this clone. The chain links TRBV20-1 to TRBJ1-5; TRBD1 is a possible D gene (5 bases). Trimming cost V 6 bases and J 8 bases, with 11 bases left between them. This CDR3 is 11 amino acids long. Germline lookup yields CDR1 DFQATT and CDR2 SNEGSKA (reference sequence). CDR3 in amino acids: CSANIREPQHF. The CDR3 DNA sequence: TGCAGTGCCAATATCAGGGAGCCCCAGCATTTT.

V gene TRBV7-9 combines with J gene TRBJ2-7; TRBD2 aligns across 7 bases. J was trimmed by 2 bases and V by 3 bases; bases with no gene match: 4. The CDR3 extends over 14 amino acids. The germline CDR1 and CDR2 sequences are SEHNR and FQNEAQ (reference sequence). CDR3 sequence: CASSFWDYPYEQYF. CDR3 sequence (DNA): TGTGCCAGCAGCTTCTGGGACTATCCCTACGAGCAGTACTTC.

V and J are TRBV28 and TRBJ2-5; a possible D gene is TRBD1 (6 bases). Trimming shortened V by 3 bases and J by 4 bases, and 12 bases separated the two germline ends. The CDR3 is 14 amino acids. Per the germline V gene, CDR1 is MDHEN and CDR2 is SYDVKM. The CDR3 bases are TGTGCCAGCAGTTTCTCAGGGGTAGGAGAGACCCAGTACTTC. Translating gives CASSFSGVGETQYF.

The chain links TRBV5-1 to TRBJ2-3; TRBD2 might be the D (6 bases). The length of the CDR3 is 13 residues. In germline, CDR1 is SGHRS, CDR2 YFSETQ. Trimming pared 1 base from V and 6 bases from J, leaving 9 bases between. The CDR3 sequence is CASSLSRGDTQYF. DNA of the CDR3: TGCGCCAGCAGCTTGTCTCGGGGGGATACGCAGTATTTT.